The 14 T cell receptor beta chains below come from one sample, sequenced in a study of Ad26.COV2.S vaccination and SARS-CoV-2 variants. Data came from immunoSEQ multiplex PCR; TCRdb stores just in-frame clones and leaves some out. The sample consists of some 370,000 clones, around 82% of them appearing once. Documented treatment: around 19 received Ad26.COV2.S at low or high dose, single or two shots; five or six received placebo; per-sample allocation not given. At day 63 after the first vaccine or placebo injection, samples were drawn. The sequencing used peripheral blood, collected in a trial of Ad26.COV2.S vaccine versus placebo. These receptors came from a person between 18 and 60 years old who received the Ad26.COV2.S COVID-19 vaccine or a placebo.

The rearrangement links TRBV6-5 to TRBJ1-1, with a tentative D call TRBD1 (5 bases). This CDR3 contains 13 residues. Trimming took 5 bases from V and 1 from J, leaving 8 bases between them. The germline V gene has CDR1 MNHEY and CDR2 SVGAGI. The CDR3 region has the DNA TGTGCCAGCAGTAGGGACGCGAACACTGAAGCTTTCTTT. Translated: CASSRDANTEAFF.

As DNA, the CDR3 is TGTGCCAGCAGCTCGGGGGTTTCGCGGGGAGGGTCCTACGAGCAGTACTTC. Its translation is CASSSGVSRGGSYEQYF. This chain links TRBV5-4 with TRBJ2-7; 7 bases map to TRBD2. The V gene end was trimmed by 3 bases and the J gene end by 1 base; junction bases not matched to a gene: 13. Germline V CDR1 and CDR2: SGHNT, YYREEE (reference sequence). This CDR3 is 17 amino acids long.

In DNA, the CDR3 is TGTGCCAGCAGTTGGTTCGCAAATCCGAACACCGGGGAGCTGTTTTTT. Its protein is CASSWFANPNTGELFF. The rearrangement uses TRBV27 and TRBJ2-2, with D hard to call. Germline CDR1 MNHEY, CDR2 SMNVEV (reference sequence). The CDR3 spans 16 residues. The ends were cut back, 4 bases at V and 0 bases at J, with 12 bases in the middle.

The rearrangement links TRBV21-1 to TRBJ1-5; TRBD1 reflects the table's D call only, with no check against the DNA. TRBV21-1 is recorded as a pseudogene. The CDR3 covers 14 residues. This CDR3 is CASSKEDRLSLQHF. The DNA of the CDR3 is TGTGCCAGCAGCAAAGAGGACAGACTCTCGCTCCAGCATTTT.

The CDR3 here is CASSVWRVGGGYTF. In DNA form, the CDR3 reads TGTGCCAGCAGTGTGTGGAGGGTGGGGGGCGGCTACACCTTC. The rearrangement links TRBV2 to TRBJ1-2; TRBD1 is a possible D gene (6 bases). The CDR3 spans 14 residues. The V gene lost 4 bases and the J gene lost 8 bases, with 17 bases spanning the gap. The germline CDR1 and CDR2 sequences are SNHLY and FYNNEI.

This rearrangement joins TRBV7-8 to TRBJ2-3; the match to TRBD2 covers 16 bases. Looked up from germline, CDR1 is SGHVS and CDR2 is FQNEAQ. The CDR3 has 18 residues. The V and J ends lost 4 bases and 5 bases, in that order; junction bases with no gene match: 9. CDR3 DNA: TGTGCCAGCAGCTCGGGACTAGCGGGGGGGCCTCCCGGAGATACGCAGTATTTT. Translated: CASSSGLAGGPPGDTQYF.

The chain joins TRBV3-1 (or the pseudogene TRBV3-2) to TRBJ1-5, with 7 bases aligning to TRBD1. This CDR3 is 18 amino acids long. After removal of 1 base from V and 10 bases from J, the junction contained 19 bases not matched to a gene. CDR1 and CDR2 from the germline V gene are LGHDT and YNNKEL (reference sequence). The CDR3 DNA is TGTGCCAGCAGCCAAGGGCAACCCAGGGGGGACCGTTTGAGTCCCCAGCATTTT. Protein product: CASSQGQPRGDRLSPQHF.

This clone was counted between two and nine times. Here the CDR3 reads CASSLGVGYQPQHF. In nucleotides, the CDR3 is TGTGCCAGCAGTTTAGGGGTGGGGTATCAGCCCCAGCATTTT. The chain links TRBV28 to TRBJ1-5, with D uncertain. V lost 2 bases to trimming and J lost 5 bases, with 10 bases between them. Germline V gene sequence: CDR1 MDHEN, CDR2 SYDVKM. The CDR3 is 14 amino acids.

The genes are TRBV29-1 and TRBJ2-1, with D perhaps matching TRBD2 (6 bases). Trimming took off 4 bases at V and 3 bases at J, with 13 bases between the two ends. Germline V gives CDR1 SQVTM, CDR2 ANQGSEA. This CDR3 contains 14 residues. This chain's CDR3 is CSVVGGGLYNEQFF. CDR3 bases: TGCAGCGTTGTTGGGGGAGGCCTCTACAATGAGCAGTTCTTC.

The chain has TRBV6-6 and TRBJ1-5; TRBD1 might be the D (5 bases). The CDR3 extends over 16 amino acids. CDR1 and CDR2 from the germline V gene are MNHNY and SVGAGI (reference sequence). Trimming cost V 2 bases and J 5 bases, with 16 bases left between them. DNA for the CDR3: TGTGCCAGCAGTTACGGGGCGTTTGGGACGGATCAGCCCCAGCATTTT. Translation gives CASSYGAFGTDQPQHF.

The table lists this clone with many counts. The V gene is TRBV5-4, the J gene TRBJ2-7; the D is unclear. Trimming cost V 0 bases and J 6 bases, with 13 bases left between them. The CDR3 length is 14 residues. Germline CDR1 is SGHNT and CDR2 is YYREEE (reference sequence). In DNA form, the CDR3 reads TGTGCCAGCAGCTTGGGGCCTGCCGCCCCCGAGCAGTACTTC. It yields the protein CASSLGPAAPEQYF.

The chain uses TRBV20-1 and TRBJ2-7, with 7 positions matching TRBD1. After removal of 3 bases from V and 6 bases from J, the junction contained 8 bases not matched to a gene. Germline V gene lookup returns CDR1 DFQATT and CDR2 SNEGSKA (reference sequence). The CDR3 is made up of 13 amino acids. The DNA for the CDR3 is TGCAGTGCTAGTCCAGGGGGAACGGGCGAGCAGTACTTC. This codes for CSASPGGTGEQYF.

V and J are TRBV4-1 and TRBJ2-7; 9 bases map to TRBD1. The CDR3 runs to 15 residues. Germline V gene data show CDR1 as MGHRA and CDR2 as YSYEKL. With V trimmed by 1 base and J by 2 bases, 3 bases remained unmatched. The CDR3 region is CASSQAHRGPYEQYF. The CDR3 DNA sequence: TGCGCCAGCAGCCAAGCCCACAGGGGGCCCTACGAGCAGTACTTC.

The chain links TRBV5-1 to TRBJ2-1; D unresolved. The ends were cut back, 1 base at V and 4 bases at J, with 9 bases in the middle. The CDR3 length is 14 residues. Germline V CDR1 and CDR2: SGHRS, YFSETQ. The CDR3 region is CASSLSNSYNEQFF. The CDR3 coding sequence is TGCGCCAGCAGCTTGTCGAACAGTTACAATGAGCAGTTCTTC.